This record covers a single TCR beta chain. Per germline, CDR1 SEHNR and CDR2 FQNEAQ (reference sequence). The V gene lost 5 bases and the J gene lost 6 bases, with 14 bases spanning the gap. There are 14 residues in the CDR3. Clones were read by immunoSEQ multiplex PCR, and TCRdb kept only the in-frame ones, dropping some. In the table there are roughly 300,000 clones, around 89% of which are singletons. These data originate in a study of blood T cell repertoires in COVID-19. Turning to the study itself: Samples taken during acute and convalescent COVID-19 were collected in the United States, Italy and Spain. PBMCs, B-cell-depleted T cells, or T cells were the source of the cDNA or gDNA that made up the material.

The chain carries TRBV7-9 and TRBJ2-1; D is possibly TRBD2 (5 bases). Sequenced: peripheral blood. This receptor was identified in a man aged 18 to 35 who had recovered from COVID-19. CDR3 coding DNA: TGTGCCAGCAGCCATAGAAGGAGGAGCAATGAGCAGTTCTTC. This gives the protein CASSHRRRSNEQFF.